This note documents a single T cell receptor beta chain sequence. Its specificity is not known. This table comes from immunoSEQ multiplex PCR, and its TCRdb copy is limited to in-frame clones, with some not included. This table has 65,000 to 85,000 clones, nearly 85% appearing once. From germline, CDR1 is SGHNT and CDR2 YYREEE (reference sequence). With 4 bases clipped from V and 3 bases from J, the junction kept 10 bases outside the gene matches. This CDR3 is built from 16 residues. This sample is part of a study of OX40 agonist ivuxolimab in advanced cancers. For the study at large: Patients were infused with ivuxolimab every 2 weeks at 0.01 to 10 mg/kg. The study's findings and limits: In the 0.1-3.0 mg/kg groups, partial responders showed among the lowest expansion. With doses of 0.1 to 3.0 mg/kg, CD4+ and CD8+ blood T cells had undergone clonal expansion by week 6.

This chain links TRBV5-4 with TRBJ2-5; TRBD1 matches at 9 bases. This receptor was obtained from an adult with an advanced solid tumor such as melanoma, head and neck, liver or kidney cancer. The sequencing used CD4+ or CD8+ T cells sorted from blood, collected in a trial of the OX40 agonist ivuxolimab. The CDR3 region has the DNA TGTGCCAGCAGCCCGGGGGACAGGGCTAAAGAAGAGACCCAGTACTTC. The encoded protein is CASSPGDRAKEETQYF.